Shown below are 18 T cell receptor beta chains from a single sample sequenced in a study of beta chain features in type 1 diabetes. Expressed TCRB transcripts got sequenced, as all isolated RNA was reverse transcribed. Method: immunoSEQ multiplex PCR; TCRdb's copy keeps in-frame clones and lacks some. The sample has 150,000 to 160,000 clones; approximately 12% are singletons. What was sequenced was central memory CD4+ T cells from blood. The receptors were gathered from a young man in good health.

The V call is TRBV9, the J call TRBJ1-4; 8 bases match TRBD1. Trimming at V came to 4 bases and at J to 7 bases, leaving 9 bases not matched to a gene. This CDR3 has 15 residues. CDR1 SGDLS and CDR2 YYNGEE come from the germline V gene. The CDR3 DNA is TGTGCCAGCAGCCCTCAGGACAGGGATGTTGAAAAACTGTTTTTT. This gives the protein CASSPQDRDVEKLFF.

This clone was recorded many times. This chain links TRBV5-1 with TRBJ2-7; 7 nucleotides line up with TRBD1. CDR1 and CDR2 (germline): SGHRS, YFSETQ. The CDR3 is 15 amino acids. Unmatched junction bases numbered 8, after V lost 5 bases and J lost 0 bases. CDR3 nucleotide sequence: TGCGCCAGCAGGAGGGCGACAGGGCCCTCCTACGAGCAGTACTTC. As protein: CASRRATGPSYEQYF. Filled out from reference TRBV5-1 and TRBJ2-7, the complete variable domain reads KAGVTQTPRYLIKTRGQQVTLSCSPISGHRSVSWYQQTPGQGLQFLFEYFSETQRNKGNFPGRFSGRQFSNSRSEMNVSTLELGDSALYLCASRRATGPSYEQYFGPGTRLTVT.

The CDR3 sequence: CASGRSGTSTEQYF. The DNA for the CDR3 is TGTGCCAGCGGCAGATCCGGGACTAGTACCGAGCAGTACTTC. This sequence joins TRBV7-2 and TRBJ2-7, with TRBD2 identical over 8 bases. The germline V gene has CDR1 SGHTA and CDR2 FQGNSA. Unmatched junction bases numbered 12, after V lost 8 bases and J lost 6 bases. The CDR3 spans 14 residues. Full variable domain (rest looked up from reference TRBV7-2 and TRBJ2-7): GAGVSQSPSNKVTEKGKDVELRCDPISGHTALYWYRQSLGQGLEFLIYFQGNSAPDKSGLPSDRFSAERTGGSVSTLTIQRTQQEDSAVYLCASGRSGTSTEQYFGPGTRLTVT.

The V and J genes are TRBV6-6 and TRBJ1-1; TRBD1 is a possible D gene (6 bases). V was pared by 6 bases and J by 0 bases, with 14 bases between. The germline CDR1 and CDR2 sequences are MNHNY and SVGAGI (reference sequence). The CDR3 is 15 amino acids. CDR3 DNA sequence: TGTGCCAGCAGCTTAACAGGGCCTCTGAACACTGAAGCTTTCTTT. Translation gives CASSLTGPLNTEAFF.

The rearrangement joins TRBV18 to TRBJ2-6, with D possibly being TRBD1 (5 bases). The germline CDR1 and CDR2 sequences are KGHSH and LQKENI. The CDR3 totals 15 residues. V gave up 5 bases and J gave up 2 bases, with 10 bases separating them. The chain's CDR3 is CASSSQGAGANVLTF. The CDR3 coding sequence is TGTGCCAGCTCAAGTCAGGGCGCTGGGGCCAACGTCCTGACTTTC. Based on the CDR3 plus reference TRBV18 and TRBJ2-6, the full variable domain is NAGVMQNPRHLVRRRGQEARLRCSPMKGHSHVYWYRQLPEEGLKFMVYLQKENIIDESGMPKERFSAEFPKEGPSILRIQQVVRGDSAAYFCASSSQGAGANVLTFGAGSRLTVL.

This clone showed up just a few times. The V and J genes are TRBV28 and TRBJ1-2, with D maybe TRBD1 (5 bases). The CDR3 length is 15 residues. The ends were cut back, 3 bases at V and 2 bases at J, with 13 bases in the middle. Germline CDR1 MDHEN, CDR2 SYDVKM. CDR3 nucleotide sequence: TGTGCCAGCAGTTTCGGGGGAATCGACAACTATGGCTACACCTTC. Its protein is CASSFGGIDNYGYTF.

The CDR3 DNA sequence: TGTGCCAGCAGCTCCCGACCCGGCCCGGGGAACACTGAAGCTTTCTTT. Translation: CASSSRPGPGNTEAFF. The V gene is TRBV7-2, the J gene TRBJ1-1; D not resolved. V was pared by 4 bases and J by 1 base, with 16 bases between. CDR3 size: 16 residues. Germline V lookup: CDR1 SGHTA, CDR2 FQGNSA. Looking up the rest from reference TRBV7-2 and TRBJ1-1 gives the full variable domain: GAGVSQSPSNKVTEKGKDVELRCDPISGHTALYWYRQSLGQGLEFLIYFQGNSAPDKSGLPSDRFSAERTGGSVSTLTIQRTQQEDSAVYLCASSSRPGPGNTEAFFGQGTRLTVV.

The chain carries TRBV6-5 and TRBJ2-3; D unresolved. This CDR3 region has 15 residues. Trimming took 4 bases from V and 0 from J, leaving 11 bases between them. Germline CDR1 MNHEY, CDR2 SVGAGI. Here the CDR3 reads CASSLRQASTDTQYF. CDR3 DNA sequence: TGTGCCAGCAGTTTAAGACAAGCTAGCACAGATACGCAGTATTTT.

The rearrangement uses TRBV27 and TRBJ2-7; 9 bases map to TRBD1. The CDR3 consists of 14 residues. Trimming at V came to 3 bases and at J to 6 bases, leaving 6 bases not matched to a gene. Germline values: CDR1 MNHEY, CDR2 SMNVEV (reference sequence). This CDR3 is CASSFWDRVAEQYF. The CDR3 nucleotides are TGTGCCAGCAGTTTCTGGGACAGGGTCGCCGAGCAGTACTTC.

In this sample, this clone turned up many times. This chain joins TRBV5-4 and TRBJ1-2, with D uncertain. Trimming took 4 bases from V and 4 from J, leaving 14 bases between them. Germline assignment: CDR1 SGHNT and CDR2 YYREEE (reference sequence). The CDR3 has 14 residues. The chain's CDR3 is CASSIGFSSYGYTF. The CDR3 region has the DNA TGTGCCAGCAGCATAGGGTTTTCCTCCTATGGCTACACCTTC.

The rearrangement links TRBV18 to TRBJ2-1; TRBD2 matches 7 bases. The CDR3 runs 14 residues. Germline values: CDR1 KGHSH, CDR2 LQKENI. V gave up 5 bases and J gave up 6 bases; unmatched junction bases: 7. The CDR3 sequence: CASSVSGAGNEQFF. DNA of the CDR3: TGTGCCAGCTCAGTGAGCGGGGCCGGCAATGAGCAGTTCTTC.

This clone was recorded many times. The chain couples TRBV9 to TRBJ2-7, with D tentatively TRBD2 (6 bases). CDR3 length equals 16 residues. Deletions cut 6 bases from V and 5 bases from J, with 24 bases between. Germline lookup yields CDR1 SGDLS and CDR2 YYNGEE. CDR3 sequence: CASTKGGSGGNHEQYF. CDR3 DNA sequence: TGTGCCAGCACCAAGGGTGGGAGCGGCGGGAATCACGAGCAGTACTTC.

There are a few counts of this clone. The chain combines TRBV9 with TRBJ2-5; D unclear. Trimming took 0 bases from V and 5 from J, leaving 17 bases between them. The length of the CDR3 is 16 residues. CDR1 is SGDLS and CDR2 is YYNGEE in the germline V gene. The DNA for the CDR3 is TGTGCCAGCAGCGTAGATTTTGGCGGAGTGGGGGAGACCCAGTACTTC. It specifies CASSVDFGGVGETQYF.

This clone occurred a few times. The chain links TRBV6-6 to TRBJ1-2, with D hard to call. CDR3 length: 12 amino acids. V was trimmed by 8 bases and J by 2 bases, leaving 9 bases between them. The germline gives CDR1 MNHNY, CDR2 SVGAGI (reference sequence). The CDR3 DNA follows: TGTGCCAGCGCTTACGTCAACTATGGCTACACCTTC. Amino acid sequence: CASAYVNYGYTF.

This clone was recorded many times. The chain has TRBV5-6 and TRBJ2-2; TRBD1 matches at 7 bases. V was pared by 4 bases and J by 4 bases, with 7 bases of the junction left unmatched. Germline lookup yields CDR1 SGHDT and CDR2 YYEEEE. The CDR3 runs to 15 residues. CDR3 nucleotide sequence: TGTGCCAGCAGCATGACAGGGTCGGGCACCGGGGAGCTGTTTTTT. Translation: CASSMTGSGTGELFF.

The chain carries TRBV6-5 and TRBJ1-1; D gene ambiguous. The V gene lost 7 bases and the J gene lost 2 bases, with 11 bases spanning the gap. Germline CDR1 reads MNHEY; CDR2 reads SVGAGI. The CDR3 covers 13 residues. The CDR3 loop reads CASNYNTNTEAFF. For the CDR3, the DNA is TGTGCCAGCAACTACAATACCAACACTGAAGCTTTCTTT.

The chain joins TRBV7-2 to TRBJ1-2; TRBD1 matches at 9 bases. The CDR3 runs 14 residues. V lost 1 base and J lost 7; bases outside the gene matches: 4. Per the germline V gene, CDR1 is SGHTA and CDR2 is FQGNSA. CDR3 nucleotides: TGTGCCAGCAGCTTAGAACAGGGGGCGGCTGGCTACACCTTC. Its protein is CASSLEQGAAGYTF.

The table lists this clone with a few counts. The chain joins TRBV5-8 to TRBJ1-2; D unresolved. The CDR3 consists of 13 residues. V was shortened by 2 bases and J by 3 bases, with 8 bases between the two germline ends. CDR1 is SGHTS, CDR2 YDEGEE, per germline. Here the CDR3 DNA reads TGTGCCAGCAGCTTCGGTACGGACTATGGCTACACCTTC. This translates into CASSFGTDYGYTF.